The clone carrying this TCR beta chain was counted between two and nine times. Its matching antigen is unknown. There are 15 residues in the CDR3. Germline values: CDR1 KGHSH, CDR2 LQKENI. V dropped 3 bases and J dropped 4; count of bases not matched to a gene: 6. This record belongs to a study of regulatory T cells in long-lasting Graves disease. Specified time point: newly diagnosed GD, antithyroid drugs for less than 3 months. The TCR library was made from RNA extracted from PBMCs. Points from the study as a whole: Newly diagnosed patients shared about a thousand public clonotypes; persistent patients shared 2,500 to 3,000.

Library construction for TCR beta used iRepertoire HTBI primers and Arm-PCR of CDR3 regions. Authors' analysis steps: Identification of gene segments yielded some 61 TRBV and about 15 TRBJ across samples. TCRdb ran MiXCR on the multiplex PCR reads and lists one entry per CDR3 protein. It is TCRdb's table, rather than the study itself, that gives the V and J calls and clone size. The sample lists 360,000 or so distinct CDR3 sequences; 15% to 20% were seen once. These data also formed part of another study, on T cells in Graves' hyperthyroidism and ophthalmopathy. From that paper: HTBI primers were used for first-round RT-PCR of the TCR CDR3.

This specimen was peripheral blood mononuclear cells (PBMCs), taken at new diagnosis, from a patient treated with antithyroid drugs. The chain recombines TRBV18 with TRBJ1-1, with 9 bases aligning to TRBD1. The receptor was isolated from a woman aged 18 to 35 with Graves disease. The DNA for the CDR3 is TGTGCCAGCTCACCCGGGACAGGGACGGGCACTGAAGCTTTCTTT. Amino acid sequence: CASSPGTGTGTEAFF. The full variable domain, its missing parts supplied by reference TRBV18 and TRBJ1-1, is NAGVMQNPRHLVRRRGQEARLRCSPMKGHSHVYWYRQLPEEGLKFMVYLQKENIIDESGMPKERFSAEFPKEGPSILRIQQVVRGDSAAYFCASSPGTGTGTEAFFGQGTRLTVV.